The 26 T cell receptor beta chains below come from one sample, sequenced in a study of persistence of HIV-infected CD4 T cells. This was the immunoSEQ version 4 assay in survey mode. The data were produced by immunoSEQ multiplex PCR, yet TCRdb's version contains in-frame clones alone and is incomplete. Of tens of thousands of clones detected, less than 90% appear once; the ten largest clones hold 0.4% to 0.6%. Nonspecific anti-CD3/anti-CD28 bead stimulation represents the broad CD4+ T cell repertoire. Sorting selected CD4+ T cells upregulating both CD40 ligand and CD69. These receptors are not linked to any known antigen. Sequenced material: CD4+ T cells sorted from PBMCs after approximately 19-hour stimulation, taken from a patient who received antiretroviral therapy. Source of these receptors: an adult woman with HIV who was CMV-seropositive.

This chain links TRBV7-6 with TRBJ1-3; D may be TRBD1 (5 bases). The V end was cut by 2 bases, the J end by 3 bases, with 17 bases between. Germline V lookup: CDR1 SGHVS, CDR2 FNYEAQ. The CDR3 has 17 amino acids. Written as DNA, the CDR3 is TGTGCCAGCAGCTTAATAGGTGGGGGGGGATATGGAAACACCATATATTTT. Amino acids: CASSLIGGGGYGNTIYF.

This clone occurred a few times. This CDR3 is CASSLTTNQPQHF. Here the CDR3 DNA reads TGTGCCAGCAGTTTAACCACGAATCAGCCCCAGCATTTT. The genes are TRBV27 and TRBJ1-5; D is ambiguous. Looked up from germline, CDR1 is MNHEY and CDR2 is SMNVEV (reference sequence). Trimming removed 2 bases at V and 4 bases at J, with 6 bases between. This CDR3 spans 13 amino acids.

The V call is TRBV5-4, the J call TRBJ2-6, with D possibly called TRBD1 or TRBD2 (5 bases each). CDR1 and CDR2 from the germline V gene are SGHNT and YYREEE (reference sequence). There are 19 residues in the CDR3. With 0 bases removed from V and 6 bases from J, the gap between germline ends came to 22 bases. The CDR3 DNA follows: TGTGCCAGCAGCTTGGGGGGGTTCAGGGCTCTTCTGGAGGCCAACGTCCTGACTTTC. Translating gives CASSLGGFRALLEANVLTF.

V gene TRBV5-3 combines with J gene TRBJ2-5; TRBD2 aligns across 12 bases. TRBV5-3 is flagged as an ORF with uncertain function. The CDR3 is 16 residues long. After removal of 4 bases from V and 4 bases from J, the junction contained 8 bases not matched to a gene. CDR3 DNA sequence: TGTGCCAGAAGCATACTAGCGGGGGGCGACCGAGAGACCCAGTACTTC. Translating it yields CARSILAGGDRETQYF.

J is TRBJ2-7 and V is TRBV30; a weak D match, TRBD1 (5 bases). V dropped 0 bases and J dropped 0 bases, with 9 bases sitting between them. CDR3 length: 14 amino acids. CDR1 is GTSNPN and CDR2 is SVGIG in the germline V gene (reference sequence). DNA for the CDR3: TGTGCCTGGAGTGTATCCAGGGCCTCCTACGAGCAGTACTTC. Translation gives CAWSVSRASYEQYF.

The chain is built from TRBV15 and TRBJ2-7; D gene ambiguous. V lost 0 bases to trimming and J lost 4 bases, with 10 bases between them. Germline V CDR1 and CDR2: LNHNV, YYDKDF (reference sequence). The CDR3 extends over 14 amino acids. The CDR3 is CATSREVRIYEQYF. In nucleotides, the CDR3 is TGTGCCACCAGCAGAGAAGTACGGATTTACGAGCAGTACTTC. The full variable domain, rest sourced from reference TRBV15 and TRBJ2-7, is DAMVIQNPRYQVTQFGKPVTLSCSQTLNHNVMYWYQQKSSQAPKLLFHYYDKDFNNEADTPDNFQSRRPNTSFCFLDIRSPGLGDTAMYLCATSREVRIYEQYFGPGTRLTVT.

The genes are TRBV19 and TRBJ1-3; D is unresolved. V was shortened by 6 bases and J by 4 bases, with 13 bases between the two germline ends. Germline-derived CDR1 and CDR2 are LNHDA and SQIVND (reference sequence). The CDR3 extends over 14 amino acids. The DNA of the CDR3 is TGTGCCAGTAGCCCAGGACCATTCGGAAACACCATATATTTT. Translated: CASSPGPFGNTIYF.

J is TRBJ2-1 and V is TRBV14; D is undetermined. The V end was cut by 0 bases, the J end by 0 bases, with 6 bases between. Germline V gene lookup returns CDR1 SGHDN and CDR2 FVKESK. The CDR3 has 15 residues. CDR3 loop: CASSQDWVSYNEQFF. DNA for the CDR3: TGTGCCAGCAGCCAAGACTGGGTCTCCTACAATGAGCAGTTCTTC.

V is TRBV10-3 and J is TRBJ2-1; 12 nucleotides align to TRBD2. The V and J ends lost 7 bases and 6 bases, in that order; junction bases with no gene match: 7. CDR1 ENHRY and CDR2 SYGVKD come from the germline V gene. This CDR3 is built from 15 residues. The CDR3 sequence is CAITPGLAGTNEQFF. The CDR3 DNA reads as TGTGCCATCACTCCTGGACTAGCGGGAACCAATGAGCAGTTCTTC.

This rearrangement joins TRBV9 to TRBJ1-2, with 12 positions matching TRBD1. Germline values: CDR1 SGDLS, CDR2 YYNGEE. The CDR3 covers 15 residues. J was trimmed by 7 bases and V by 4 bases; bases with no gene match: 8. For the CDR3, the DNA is TGTGCCAGCAGCCCCCGGGACAGGGGGCGAAGTGGCTACACCTTC. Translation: CASSPRDRGRSGYTF.

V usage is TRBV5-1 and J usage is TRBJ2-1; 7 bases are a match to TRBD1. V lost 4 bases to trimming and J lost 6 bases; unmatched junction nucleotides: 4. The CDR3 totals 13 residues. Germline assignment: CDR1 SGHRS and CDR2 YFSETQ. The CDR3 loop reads CASSVDRVNEQFF. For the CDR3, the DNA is TGCGCCAGCAGCGTCGACAGGGTCAATGAGCAGTTCTTC.

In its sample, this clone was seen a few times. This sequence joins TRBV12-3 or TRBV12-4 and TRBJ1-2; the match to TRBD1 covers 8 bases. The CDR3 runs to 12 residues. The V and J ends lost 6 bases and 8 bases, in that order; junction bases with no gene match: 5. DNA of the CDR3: TGTGCCAGCAGCAGGACAGGGTTGGGCTACACCTTC. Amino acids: CASSRTGLGYTF.

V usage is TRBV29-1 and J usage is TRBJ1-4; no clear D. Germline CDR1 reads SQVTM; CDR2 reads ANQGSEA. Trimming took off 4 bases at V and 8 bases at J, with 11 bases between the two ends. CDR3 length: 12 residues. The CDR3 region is CSVGGGREKLFF. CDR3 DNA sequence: TGCAGCGTTGGAGGAGGGAGGGAAAAACTGTTTTTT.

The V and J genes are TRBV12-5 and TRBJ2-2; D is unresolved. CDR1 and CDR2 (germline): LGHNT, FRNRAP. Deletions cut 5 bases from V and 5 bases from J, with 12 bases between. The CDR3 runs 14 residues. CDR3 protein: CASGQIIETGELFF. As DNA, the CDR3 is TGTGCTAGTGGTCAGATTATTGAAACCGGGGAGCTGTTTTTT.

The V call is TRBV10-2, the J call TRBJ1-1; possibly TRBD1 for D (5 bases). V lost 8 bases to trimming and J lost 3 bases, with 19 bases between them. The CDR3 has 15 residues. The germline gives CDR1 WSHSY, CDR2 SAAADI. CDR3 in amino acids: CASHLGALGDTEAFF. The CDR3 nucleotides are TGCGCCAGCCACCTAGGGGCCCTGGGGGACACTGAAGCTTTCTTT.

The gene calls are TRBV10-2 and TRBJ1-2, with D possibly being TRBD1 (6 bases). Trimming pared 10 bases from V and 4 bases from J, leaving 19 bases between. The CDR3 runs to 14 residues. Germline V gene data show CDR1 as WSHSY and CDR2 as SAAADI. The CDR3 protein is CATKEGGSSYGYTF. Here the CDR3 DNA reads TGCGCCACCAAGGAGGGGGGAAGTAGCTATGGCTACACCTTC.

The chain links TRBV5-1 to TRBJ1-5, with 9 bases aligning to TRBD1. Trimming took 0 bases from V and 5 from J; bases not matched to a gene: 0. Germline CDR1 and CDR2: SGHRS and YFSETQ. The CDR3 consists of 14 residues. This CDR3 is CASSLGTGDQPQHF. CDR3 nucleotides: TGCGCCAGCAGCTTGGGGACAGGGGATCAGCCCCAGCATTTT.

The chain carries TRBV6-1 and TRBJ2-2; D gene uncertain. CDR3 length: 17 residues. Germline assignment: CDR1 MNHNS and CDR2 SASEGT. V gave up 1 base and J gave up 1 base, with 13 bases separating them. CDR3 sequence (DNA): TGTGCCAGCAGTGAAGAATCAAGGGTTTTGAACACCGGGGAGCTGTTTTTT. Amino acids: CASSEESRVLNTGELFF.

DNA of the CDR3: TGCGCCAGCAGCATCCCCGGGACAGGGGGCCGGGGCCCCCAGTACTTC. Its protein product is CASSIPGTGGRGPQYF. This chain uses TRBV5-1 with TRBJ2-5, with 12 nucleotides matching TRBD1. The CDR3 sequence is 16 residues long. CDR1 and CDR2 from the germline V gene are SGHRS and YFSETQ. V was pared by 4 bases and J by 9 bases, with 13 bases of the junction left unmatched.

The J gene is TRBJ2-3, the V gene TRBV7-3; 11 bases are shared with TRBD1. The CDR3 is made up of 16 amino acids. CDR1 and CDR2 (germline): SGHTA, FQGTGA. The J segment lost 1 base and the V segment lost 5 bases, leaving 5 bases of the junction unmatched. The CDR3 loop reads CASSARTGGGTDTQYF. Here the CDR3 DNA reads TGTGCCAGCAGCGCCAGGACAGGGGGCGGCACAGATACGCAGTATTTT.

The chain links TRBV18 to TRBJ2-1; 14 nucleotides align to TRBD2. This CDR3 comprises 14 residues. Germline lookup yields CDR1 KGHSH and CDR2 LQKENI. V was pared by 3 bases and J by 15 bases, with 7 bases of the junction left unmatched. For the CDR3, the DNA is TGTGCCAGCTCACCCTCCGGGACTAGCGGGGGATTGTTCTTC. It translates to CASSPSGTSGGLFF. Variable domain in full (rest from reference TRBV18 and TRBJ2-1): NAGVMQNPRHLVRRRGQEARLRCSPMKGHSHVYWYRQLPEEGLKFMVYLQKENIIDESGMPKERFSAEFPKEGPSILRIQQVVRGDSAAYFCASSPSGTSGGLFFGPGTRLTVL.

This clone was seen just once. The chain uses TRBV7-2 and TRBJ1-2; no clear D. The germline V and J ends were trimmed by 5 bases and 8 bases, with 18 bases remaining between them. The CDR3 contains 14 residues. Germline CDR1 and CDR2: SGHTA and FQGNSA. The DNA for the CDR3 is TGTGCCAGCAGCCTCCCCGGGCCTTCTCGGGGCTACACCTTC. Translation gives CASSLPGPSRGYTF.

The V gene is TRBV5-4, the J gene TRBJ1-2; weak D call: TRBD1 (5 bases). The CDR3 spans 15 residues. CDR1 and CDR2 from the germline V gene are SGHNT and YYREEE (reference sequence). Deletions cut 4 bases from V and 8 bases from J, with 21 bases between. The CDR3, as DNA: TGTGCCAGCAGCCTGTATCGGGACGGCCTACGGGGCTACACCTTC. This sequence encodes CASSLYRDGLRGYTF.

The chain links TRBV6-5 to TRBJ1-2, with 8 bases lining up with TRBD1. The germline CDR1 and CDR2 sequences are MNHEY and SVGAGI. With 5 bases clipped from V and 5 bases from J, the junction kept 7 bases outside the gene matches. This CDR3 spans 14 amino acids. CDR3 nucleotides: TGTGCCAGCAGTCCCCCAGGACAGGGTTATGGCTACACCTTC. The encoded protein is CASSPPGQGYGYTF.

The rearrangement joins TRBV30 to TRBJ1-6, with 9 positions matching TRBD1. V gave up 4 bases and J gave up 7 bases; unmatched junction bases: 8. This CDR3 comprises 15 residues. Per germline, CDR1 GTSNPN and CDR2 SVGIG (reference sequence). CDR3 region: CAWKIQGAHNSPLHF. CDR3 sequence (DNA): TGTGCCTGGAAGATACAGGGGGCGCACAATTCACCCCTCCACTTT.

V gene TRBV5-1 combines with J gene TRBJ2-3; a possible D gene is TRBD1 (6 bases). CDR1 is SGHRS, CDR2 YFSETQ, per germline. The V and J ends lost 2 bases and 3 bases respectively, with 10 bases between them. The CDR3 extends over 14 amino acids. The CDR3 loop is CASSLQGWTDTQYF. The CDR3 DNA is TGCGCCAGCAGCTTACAGGGTTGGACAGATACGCAGTATTTT.